This T cell receptor beta chain was sequenced for a study of post-analysis software for immune sequencing data. For the study at large: The courses of disease that were included comprised relapsing-remitting, secondary progressive and progressive-relapsing multiple sclerosis.

This CDR3 is 17 amino acids long. CDR1 is LGHDT and CDR2 is YNNKEL in the germline V gene (reference sequence). V trimming: 0 bases; J trimming: 0 bases; junction bases outside the gene matches: 5. Tagging with unique molecular identifiers was a feature of the TCR beta cDNA libraries. When roughly 0.9 to 10 million T cells were used, they gave 500,000 or so cDNA molecules. TCRdb redid the calling of the PCR reads with MiXCR, one entry per CDR3 protein. The data contain around 500,000 distinct CDR3 sequences, around a third of them singletons. Broader study findings: Strong co-clustering by F measure linked samples that shared a preparation batch. Patients carried 5 or 6 TRBV segments more frequently than controls did, and TRBV5-6, TRBV5-1 and TRBV20-1 were among them.

This clonotype came up a few times. Its antigen is unidentified. This receptor was taken from a girl aged 2-17 years with multiple sclerosis. Material: blood. The chain is built from TRBV3-1 and TRBJ2-7; 10 nucleotides match TRBD1. The CDR3 is CASSQDPRTGGSYEQYF. The CDR3 region has the DNA TGTGCCAGCAGCCAAGACCCGAGGACAGGGGGCTCCTACGAGCAGTACTTC.